This passage covers 3 T cell receptor beta chains from one sample sequenced in a study of a mutant IDH1 vaccine in newly diagnosed glioma. Profiling relied on immunoSEQ multiplex PCR, and the TCRdb table lists in-frame clones only, not all of them. The sample consists of tens of thousands of clones, more than 70% of them appearing once. The sample's time point: week 23, last vaccination. Mutant IDH1 20-mer peptide, at 300 ug, made up each vaccine dose, with topical imiquimod. For these receptors, no antigen is known. The material was PBMCs, obtained from a glioma patient whose treatment included an IDH1 peptide vaccine. Receptor source: a woman in her 50s with glioma.

This rearrangement joins TRBV29-1 to TRBJ2-5; 16 nucleotides line up with TRBD2. The trim removed 6 bases at V and 3 bases at J, leaving 4 bases unmatched. The germline V gene has CDR1 SQVTM and CDR2 ANQGSEA. This CDR3 is 15 amino acids long. CDR3 region: CSVAGLAGGKETQYF. The CDR3 DNA reads as TGCAGCGTGGCGGGACTAGCGGGAGGGAAAGAGACCCAGTACTTC.

The chain employs TRBV9 and TRBJ1-1, with 7 bases lining up with TRBD1. Germline V lookup: CDR1 SGDLS, CDR2 YYNGEE. Trimming at V came to 3 bases and at J to 1 base, leaving 21 bases not matched to a gene. CDR3 length equals 20 residues. The CDR3 DNA reads as TGTGCCAGCAGCGGGATCCCTTACGACAGGGAAGGAATCCGGAACACTGAAGCTTTCTTT. Translating gives CASSGIPYDREGIRNTEAFF.

The rearrangement uses TRBV6-5 and TRBJ2-3, with D tentatively TRBD2 (5 bases). V dropped 11 bases and J dropped 0 bases, with 9 bases sitting between them. Germline assignment: CDR1 MNHEY and CDR2 SVGAGI. The CDR3 length is 12 residues. The CDR3: CASRTSTDTQYF. The CDR3 DNA follows: TGTGCCTCCAGGACTAGCACAGATACGCAGTATTTT.